This TCR beta chain was retrieved from a study of OX40 agonist ivuxolimab in advanced cancers. On the study more broadly: Patients got intravenous ivuxolimab at 0.01 to 10 mg/kg every 2 weeks.

This clone has only one observation. Its target is unknown. This CDR3 is 12 amino acids long. Overall study findings and caveats: The antigens recognized by the expanded peripheral T cells, that is their antigen specificity, were not determined. Low normalized T-cell clonal expansion was additionally recorded for some nonresponders.

The data were produced by immunoSEQ multiplex PCR, yet TCRdb's version contains in-frame clones alone and is incomplete. This sample yields around 80,000 clones, of which roughly 87% are seen a single time; under 3.5% belongs to the top ten. This TCR came from an adult with an advanced solid tumor such as melanoma, head and neck, liver or kidney cancer. The chain employs TRBV12-1 and TRBJ1-1. TRBV12-1 is tagged as a pseudogene. Here the sequenced sample was CD4+ or CD8+ T cells sorted from blood, taken in a trial of the OX40 agonist ivuxolimab. CDR3 sequence: CASSPLRAEAFF. In nucleotides, the CDR3 is TGTGCCAGCAGCCCCCTGAGGGCTGAAGCTTTCTTT.